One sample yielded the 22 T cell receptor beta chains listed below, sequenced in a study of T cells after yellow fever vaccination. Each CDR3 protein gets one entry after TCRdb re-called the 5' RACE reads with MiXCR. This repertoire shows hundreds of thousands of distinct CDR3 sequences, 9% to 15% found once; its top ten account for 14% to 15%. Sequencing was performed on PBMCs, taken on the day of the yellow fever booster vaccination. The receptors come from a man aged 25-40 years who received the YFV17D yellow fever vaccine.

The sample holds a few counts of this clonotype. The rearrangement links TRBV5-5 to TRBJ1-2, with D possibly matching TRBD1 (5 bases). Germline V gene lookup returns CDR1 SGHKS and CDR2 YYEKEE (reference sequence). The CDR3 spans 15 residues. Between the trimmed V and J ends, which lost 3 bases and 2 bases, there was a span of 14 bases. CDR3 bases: TGTGCCAGCAGCTCCTCAGGGAGAAGAAACTATGGCTACACCTTC. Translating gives CASSSSGRRNYGYTF.

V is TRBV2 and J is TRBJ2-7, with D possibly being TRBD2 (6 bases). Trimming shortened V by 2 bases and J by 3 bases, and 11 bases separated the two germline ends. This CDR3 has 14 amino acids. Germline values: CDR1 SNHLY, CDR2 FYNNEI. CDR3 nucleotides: TGTGCCAGCAGTGAAATGGCCGGGGGCTACGAGCAGTACTTC. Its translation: CASSEMAGGYEQYF.

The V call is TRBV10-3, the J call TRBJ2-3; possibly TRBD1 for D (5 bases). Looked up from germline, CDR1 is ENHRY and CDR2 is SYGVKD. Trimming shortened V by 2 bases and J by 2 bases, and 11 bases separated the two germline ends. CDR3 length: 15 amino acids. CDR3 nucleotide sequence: TGTGCCATCAGTGAGGGCAGGGCCCACACAGATACGCAGTATTTT. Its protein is CAISEGRAHTDTQYF.

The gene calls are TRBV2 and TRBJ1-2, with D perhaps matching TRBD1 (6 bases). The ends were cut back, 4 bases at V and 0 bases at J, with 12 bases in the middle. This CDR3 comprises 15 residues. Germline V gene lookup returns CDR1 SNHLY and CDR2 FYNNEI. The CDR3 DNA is TGTGCCAGCAGTGTTGGACAGTCATCTAACTATGGCTACACCTTC. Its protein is CASSVGQSSNYGYTF.

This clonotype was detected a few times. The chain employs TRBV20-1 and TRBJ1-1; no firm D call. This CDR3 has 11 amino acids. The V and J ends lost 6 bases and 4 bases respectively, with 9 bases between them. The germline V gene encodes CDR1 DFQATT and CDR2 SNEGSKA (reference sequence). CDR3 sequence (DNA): TGCAGTGCCAGCGTCCCCACTGAAGCTTTCTTT. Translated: CSASVPTEAFF.

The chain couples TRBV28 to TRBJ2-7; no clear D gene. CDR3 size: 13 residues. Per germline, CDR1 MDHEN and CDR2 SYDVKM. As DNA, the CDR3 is TGTGCGACTCGGGCGGTCGCCTCCTACGAGCAGTACTTC. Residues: CATRAVASYEQYF.

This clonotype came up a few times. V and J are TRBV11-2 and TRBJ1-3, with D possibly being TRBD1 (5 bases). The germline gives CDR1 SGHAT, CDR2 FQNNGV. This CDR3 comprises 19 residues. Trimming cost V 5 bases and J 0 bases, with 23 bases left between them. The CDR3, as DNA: TGTGCCAGCAGCCGCAACCCGATGGAGGGGACGAGCTCTGGAAACACCATATATTTT. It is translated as CASSRNPMEGTSSGNTIYF.

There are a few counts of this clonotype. CDR3 nucleotides: TGTGCCAGCTCACCACCTTACAGGTCTGGGGCCAACGTCCTGACTTTC. Translation: CASSPPYRSGANVLTF. The chain links TRBV18 to TRBJ2-6, with TRBD1 as a possible D gene (5 bases). Trimming stripped 0 bases from V and 1 base from J, with 7 bases between. CDR3 length: 16 residues. Germline CDR1 and CDR2: KGHSH and LQKENI.

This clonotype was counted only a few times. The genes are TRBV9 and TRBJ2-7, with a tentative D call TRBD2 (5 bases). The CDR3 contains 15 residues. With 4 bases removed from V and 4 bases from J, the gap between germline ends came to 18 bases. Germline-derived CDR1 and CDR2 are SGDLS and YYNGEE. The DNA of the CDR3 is TGTGCCAGCAGCCCCTCCCTTGATAGCGATTACGAGCAGTACTTC. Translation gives CASSPSLDSDYEQYF.

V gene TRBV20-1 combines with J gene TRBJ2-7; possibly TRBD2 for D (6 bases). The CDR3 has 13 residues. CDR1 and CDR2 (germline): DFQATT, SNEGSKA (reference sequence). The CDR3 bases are TGCAGCGTTATAGGGACTGAGGGTTACGAGCAGTACTTC. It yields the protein CSVIGTEGYEQYF.

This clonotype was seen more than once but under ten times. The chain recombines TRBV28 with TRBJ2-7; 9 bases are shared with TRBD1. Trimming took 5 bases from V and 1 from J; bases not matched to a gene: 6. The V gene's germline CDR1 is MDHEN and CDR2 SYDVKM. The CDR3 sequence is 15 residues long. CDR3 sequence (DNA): TGTGCCAGCAGTCACGGGGACAGGGTATCCTACGAGCAGTACTTC. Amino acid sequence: CASSHGDRVSYEQYF.

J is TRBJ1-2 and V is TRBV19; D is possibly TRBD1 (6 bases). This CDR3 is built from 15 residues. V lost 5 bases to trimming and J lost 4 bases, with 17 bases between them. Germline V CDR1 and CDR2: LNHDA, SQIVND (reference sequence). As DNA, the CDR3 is TGTGCCAGTAGTCCCTCTTACAGGGACCCCTATGGCTACACCTTC. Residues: CASSPSYRDPYGYTF.

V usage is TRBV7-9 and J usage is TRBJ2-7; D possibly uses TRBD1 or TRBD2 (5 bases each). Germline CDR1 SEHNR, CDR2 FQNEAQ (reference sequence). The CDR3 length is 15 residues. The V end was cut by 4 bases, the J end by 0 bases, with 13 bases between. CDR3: CASSSLSGPSYEQYF. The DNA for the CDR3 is TGTGCCAGCAGCTCGTTGTCGGGGCCCTCCTACGAGCAGTACTTC.

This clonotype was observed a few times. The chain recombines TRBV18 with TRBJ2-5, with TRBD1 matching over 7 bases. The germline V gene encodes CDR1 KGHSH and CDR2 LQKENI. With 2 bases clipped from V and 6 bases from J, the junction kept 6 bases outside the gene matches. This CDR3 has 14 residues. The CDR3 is CASSPRDSEKTQYF. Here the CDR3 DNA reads TGTGCCAGCTCACCAAGGGACAGTGAAAAGACCCAGTACTTC.

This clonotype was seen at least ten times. The CDR3 here is CASSLLRRDAQYF. The DNA of the CDR3 is TGTGCCAGCAGCCTTCTTAGACGGGACGCGCAGTATTTT. The genes are TRBV7-8 and TRBJ2-3, with D perhaps assigned TRBD1 or TRBD2 (5 bases each). This CDR3 comprises 13 residues. Trimming cost V 5 bases and J 10 bases, with 16 bases left between them. CDR1 SGHVS and CDR2 FQNEAQ come from the germline V gene.

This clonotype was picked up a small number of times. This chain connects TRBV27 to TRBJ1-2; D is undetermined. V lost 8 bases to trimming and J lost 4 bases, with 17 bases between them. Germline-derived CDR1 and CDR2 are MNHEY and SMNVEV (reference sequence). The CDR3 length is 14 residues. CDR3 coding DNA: TGTGCCAGCCGGCCGGGTCTATTCTCCTATGGCTACACCTTC. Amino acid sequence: CASRPGLFSYGYTF.

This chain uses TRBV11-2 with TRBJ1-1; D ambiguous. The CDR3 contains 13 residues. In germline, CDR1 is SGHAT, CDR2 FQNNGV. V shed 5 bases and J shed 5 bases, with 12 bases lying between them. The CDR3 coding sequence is TGTGCCAGCAGCCCCCCTCGTCAGACTGAAGCTTTCTTT. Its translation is CASSPPRQTEAFF.

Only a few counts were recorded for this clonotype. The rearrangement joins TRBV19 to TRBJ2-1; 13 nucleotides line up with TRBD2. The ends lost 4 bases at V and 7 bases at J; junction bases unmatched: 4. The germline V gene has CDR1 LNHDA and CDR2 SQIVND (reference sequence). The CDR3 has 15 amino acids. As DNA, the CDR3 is TGTGCCAGTAGTACTTGGACTAGCGGGGGTAATGAGCAGTTCTTC. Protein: CASSTWTSGGNEQFF.

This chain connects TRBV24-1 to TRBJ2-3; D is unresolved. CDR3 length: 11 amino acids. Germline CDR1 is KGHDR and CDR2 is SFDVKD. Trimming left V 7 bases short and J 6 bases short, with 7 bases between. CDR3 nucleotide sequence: TGTGCCACCAGGTGGGATGATACGCAGTATTTT. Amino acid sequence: CATRWDDTQYF.

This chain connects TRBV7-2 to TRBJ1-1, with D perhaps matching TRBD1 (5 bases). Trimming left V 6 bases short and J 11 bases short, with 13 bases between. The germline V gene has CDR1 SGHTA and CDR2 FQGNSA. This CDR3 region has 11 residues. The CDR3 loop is CASSLDSWAFF. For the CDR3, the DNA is TGTGCCAGCAGTCTAGACAGTTGGGCTTTCTTT. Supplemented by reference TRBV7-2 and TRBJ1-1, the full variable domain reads GAGVSQSPSNKVTEKGKDVELRCDPISGHTALYWYRQSLGQGLEFLIYFQGNSAPDKSGLPSDRFSAERTGGSVSTLTIQRTQQEDSAVYLCASSLDSWAFFGQGTRLTVV.

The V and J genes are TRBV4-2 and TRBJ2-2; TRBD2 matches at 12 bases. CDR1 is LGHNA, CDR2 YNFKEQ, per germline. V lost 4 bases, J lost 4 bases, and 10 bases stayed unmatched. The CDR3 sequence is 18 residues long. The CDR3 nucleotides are TGTGCCAGCAGCCCGGTTGCTAGCGGGAGGGCGACCACCGGGGAGCTGTTTTTT. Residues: CASSPVASGRATTGELFF.

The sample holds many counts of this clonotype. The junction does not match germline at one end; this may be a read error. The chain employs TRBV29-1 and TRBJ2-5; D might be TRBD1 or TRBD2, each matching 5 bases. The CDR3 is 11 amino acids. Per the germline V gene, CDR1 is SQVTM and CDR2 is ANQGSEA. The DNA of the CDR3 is TGCAGCGTTGAACCCGCAGGGACGGGGCACTTC. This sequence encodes CSVEPAGTGHF.